This T cell receptor (beta chain) was documented in a study of T cell responses to AZD1222 COVID-19 vaccine. In germline, CDR1 is LNHDA, CDR2 SQIVND (reference sequence). The CDR3 length is 15 residues. Trimming cost V 5 bases and J 7 bases; bases outside gene matches: 8. Clones were read by immunoSEQ multiplex PCR, and TCRdb kept only the in-frame ones, dropping some. The table has about 150,000 clones, less than 95% seen once. Notes on this clone: Its antigen is undetermined.

Study-wide points: Clonal diversity was possibly underestimated, and the donors were mostly white British, with more females.

The sequencing here drew on peripheral blood, taken on day 0 of AZD1222 vaccination. The clonotype originates from an adult in good health. The chain carries TRBV19 and TRBJ2-2; 9 positions match TRBD1. CDR3 residues: CASSPGTGMGGELFF. The CDR3 DNA reads as TGTGCCAGTAGTCCCGGGACAGGGATGGGCGGGGAGCTGTTTTTT.